One and the same sample provided the 27 T cell receptor beta chains below, sequenced in a study of shared clonotypes between healthy human individuals (dated by TCRdb to 2018 to 2020). Libraries were prepared through the immunoSEQ multiplex PCR assay. Imported from immuneACCESS, the table was reduced by TCRdb to in-frame sequences with V and J called. These copies leave out some clones; in studies compared against another copy, an unresolved V gene accounts for under half, and the cause of the remainder is not known. Across this sample there are about 1.4 million clones, with roughly 96% seen only once. The ten biggest clones cover about 1.2% of the sample. The source material was naive CD4+ T cells sorted from blood. In light of the paper, this sample's cell subset or site label describes: CD45RA+ positively selected. These receptors originate from a man aged 25 to 40 in good health.

This chain links TRBV7-3 with TRBJ2-1, with 15 nucleotides matching TRBD2. Germline values: CDR1 SGHTA, CDR2 FQGTGA. The CDR3 has 15 amino acids. J lost 9 bases, V lost 4 bases, and 4 bases had no gene match. CDR3 region: CASSSGLAGGSEQFF. Written as DNA, the CDR3 is TGTGCCAGCAGCTCGGGACTAGCGGGAGGATCTGAGCAGTTCTTC.

The rearrangement uses TRBV28 and TRBJ1-4; D gene uncertain. This CDR3 is built from 13 residues. V was clipped by 6 bases and J by 10 bases, with 15 bases between them. Germline V CDR1 and CDR2: MDHEN, SYDVKM. CDR3: CASRPPSIGKLFF. The CDR3 DNA reads as TGTGCCAGCAGGCCCCCTTCTATAGGAAAACTGTTTTTT. The full variable domain, completed using reference TRBV28 and TRBJ1-4, is DVKVTQSSRYLVKRTGEKVFLECVQDMDHENMFWYRQDPGLGLRLIYFSYDVKMKEKGDIPEGYSVSREKKERFSLILESASTNQTSMYLCASRPPSIGKLFFGSGTQLSVL.

In this sample, this clone turned up once. This chain joins TRBV19 and TRBJ2-7; D is possibly TRBD1 (5 bases). This CDR3 has 15 residues. Germline CDR1 is LNHDA and CDR2 is SQIVND (reference sequence). Trimming stripped 4 bases from V and 1 base from J, with 14 bases between. This chain's CDR3 is CASSTTVHKSYEQYF. The DNA of the CDR3 is TGTGCCAGTAGTACGACAGTGCACAAATCCTACGAGCAGTACTTC.

V gene TRBV11-1 combines with J gene TRBJ1-1; perhaps TRBD1 as D (6 bases). V shed 5 bases and J shed 5 bases, with 15 bases lying between them. Germline V gene lookup returns CDR1 SGHAT and CDR2 FQDESV (reference sequence). This CDR3 is built from 14 residues. The CDR3 region is CASSTEQGRTEAFF. The CDR3 region has the DNA TGTGCCAGCAGCACCGAACAGGGTAGGACTGAAGCTTTCTTT.

Notes on this clone: Other nucleotide sequences from this sample produce the same CDR3. The chain combines TRBV20-1 with TRBJ2-5; D is undetermined. Trimming stripped 5 bases from V and 5 bases from J, with 6 bases between. Germline V lookup: CDR1 DFQATT, CDR2 SNEGSKA (reference sequence). CDR3 length equals 10 residues. CDR3 sequence reads: CSALGETQYF. The CDR3 DNA follows: TGCAGTGCTCTCGGCGAGACCCAGTACTTC.

The chain couples TRBV5-4 to TRBJ2-5; a weak D match, TRBD1 (5 bases). This CDR3 has 14 residues. V was clipped by 0 bases and J by 2 bases, with 8 bases between them. Germline V lookup: CDR1 SGHNT, CDR2 YYREEE (reference sequence). CDR3 nucleotide sequence: TGTGCCAGCAGCTTGGACCCAGGGCAAGAGACCCAGTACTTC. As protein: CASSLDPGQETQYF. Full variable domain (missing parts from reference TRBV5-4 and TRBJ2-5): ETGVTQSPTHLIKTRGQQVTLRCSSQSGHNTVSWYQQALGQGPQFIFQYYREEENGRGNFPPRFSGLQFPNYSSELNVNALELDDSALYLCASSLDPGQETQYFGPGTRLLVL.

The CDR3 DNA follows: TGTGCCAGCTCACCACGACGGGAGGGTGGGAACATTCAGTACTTC. Translated, it gives CASSPRREGGNIQYF. The rearrangement joins TRBV18 to TRBJ2-4; 8 nucleotides line up with TRBD2. V was pared by 1 base and J by 7 bases, with 6 bases of the junction left unmatched. The germline gives CDR1 KGHSH, CDR2 LQKENI. CDR3 length: 15 amino acids.

This clone is a singleton in its sample. The chain employs TRBV19 and TRBJ2-6; 7 nucleotides match TRBD1. The CDR3 length is 19 residues. Germline CDR1 and CDR2: LNHDA and SQIVND (reference sequence). V shed 2 bases, J shed 0 bases, and the junction held 10 bases outside the gene matches. In DNA, the CDR3 is TGTGCCAGTAGTATAAGCCTCGGGACAGCCCACTCTGGGGCCAACGTCCTGACTTTC. Translated, it gives CASSISLGTAHSGANVLTF.

To note about this clone: Other DNA sequences from this sample encode an identical CDR3 as well. The chain recombines TRBV6-1 with TRBJ2-7; 7 bases align to TRBD1. The germline CDR1 and CDR2 sequences are MNHNS and SASEGT. This CDR3 comprises 13 residues. V lost 3 bases, J lost 2 bases, and 1 base stayed unmatched. The CDR3 reads CASSEGQPYEQYF. The DNA of the CDR3 is TGTGCCAGCAGTGAGGGACAGCCCTACGAGCAGTACTTC.

The chain combines TRBV2 with TRBJ2-3; D not resolved. Germline V CDR1 and CDR2: SNHLY, FYNNEI. The CDR3 is 13 residues long. V shed 8 bases and J shed 1 base, with 10 bases lying between them. This CDR3 is CASLPTRTDTQYF. The CDR3 region has the DNA TGTGCCAGCTTACCGACTCGCACAGATACGCAGTATTTT. The variable domain in full, completed from reference TRBV2 and TRBJ2-3, reads EPEVTQTPSHQVTQMGQEVILRCVPISNHLYFYWYRQILGQKVEFLVSFYNNEISEKSEIFDDQFSVERPDGSNFTLKIRSTKLEDSAMYFCASLPTRTDTQYFGPGTRLTVL.

This chain connects TRBV2 to TRBJ1-2, with 7 bases matching TRBD1. Germline values: CDR1 SNHLY, CDR2 FYNNEI. The trim removed 2 bases at V and 7 bases at J, leaving 4 bases unmatched. The CDR3 consists of 13 residues. CDR3 sequence reads: CASSEWDSSGYTF. The CDR3 nucleotides read TGTGCCAGCAGTGAATGGGACAGTTCTGGCTACACCTTC.

The chain joins TRBV4-2 to TRBJ1-4; 7 positions match TRBD1. CDR1 is LGHNA and CDR2 is YNFKEQ in the germline V gene. Germline trimming cut 4 bases from V and 2 bases from J; bases unmatched to any gene: 7. The CDR3 has 16 amino acids. CDR3 nucleotides: TGTGCCAGCAGCCCAGGCCAGGGACAGACTAATGAAAAACTGTTTTTT. It specifies CASSPGQGQTNEKLFF.

V is TRBV7-3 and J is TRBJ2-7; possible D gene TRBD1, 7 bases. This CDR3 has 14 amino acids. The ends were cut back, 6 bases at V and 4 bases at J, with 16 bases in the middle. In germline, CDR1 is SGHTA, CDR2 FQGTGA. CDR3 residues: CASSAQGRRYEQYF. The CDR3 DNA sequence: TGTGCCAGCAGTGCACAGGGGAGGAGGTACGAGCAGTACTTC.

This clone has a handful of counts. This sequence joins TRBV11-2 and TRBJ1-5; 7 bases map to TRBD1. Trimming cost V 5 bases and J 4 bases; bases outside gene matches: 5. There are 14 residues in the CDR3. The germline gives CDR1 SGHAT, CDR2 FQNNGV. The CDR3 reads CASSATGINQPQHF. DNA of the CDR3: TGTGCCAGCAGCGCGACAGGGATTAATCAGCCCCAGCATTTT.

The J gene is TRBJ1-1, the V gene TRBV28; D is uncertain. Trimming shortened V by 2 bases and J by 3 bases, and 13 bases separated the two germline ends. CDR1 MDHEN and CDR2 SYDVKM come from the germline V gene. This CDR3 spans 15 amino acids. The CDR3: CASSLGDGIYTEAFF. For the CDR3, the DNA is TGTGCCAGCAGTTTAGGTGACGGGATATACACTGAAGCTTTCTTT.

J is TRBJ2-1 and V is TRBV9; maybe TRBD2 (6 bases). CDR3 size: 13 residues. Between the trimmed V and J ends, which lost 4 bases and 10 bases, there was a span of 15 bases. In germline, CDR1 is SGDLS, CDR2 YYNGEE. The CDR3 reads CASSFRGVGEQFF. DNA for the CDR3: TGTGCCAGCAGCTTCCGCGGGGTAGGGGAGCAGTTCTTC. Using reference TRBV9 and TRBJ2-1 for the parts outside the CDR3, the full variable domain is DSGVTQTPKHLITATGQRVTLRCSPRSGDLSVYWYQQSLDQGLQFLIQYYNGEERAKGNILERFSAQQFPDLHSELNLSSLELGDSALYFCASSFRGVGEQFFGPGTRLTVL.

The sample holds one count of this clone. The V call is TRBV2, the J call TRBJ2-7; D may be TRBD2 (6 bases). The V gene's germline CDR1 is SNHLY and CDR2 FYNNEI. V was shortened by 7 bases and J by 5 bases, with 18 bases between the two germline ends. This CDR3 has 14 amino acids. The chain's CDR3 is CASTVLRRVDEQYF. The DNA for the CDR3 is TGTGCCAGCACTGTACTCAGGAGGGTCGACGAGCAGTACTTC.

With regard to this clone: A much larger clone differs from this one at a single base, so this may be a read error. The same CDR3 can be traced to other DNA sequences in this sample. The rearrangement uses TRBV5-1 and TRBJ2-5, with D uncertain. Between the trimmed V and J ends, which lost 4 bases and 1 base, there was a span of 2 bases. CDR1 and CDR2 (germline): SGHRS, YFSETQ. The CDR3 covers 11 residues. The CDR3 DNA follows: TGCGCCAGCAGCGCCCAAGAGACCCAGTACTTC. This translates into CASSAQETQYF.

The chain has TRBV7-3 and TRBJ2-5; D is possibly TRBD1 (6 bases). The V and J ends lost 5 bases and 3 bases respectively, with 25 bases between them. Germline V gene sequence: CDR1 SGHTA, CDR2 FQGTGA. The CDR3 has 18 amino acids. CDR3 DNA sequence: TGTGCCAGCAGCGCCCGTAGGACACCGGGACATCAAGAAGAGACCCAGTACTTC. Its protein product is CASSARRTPGHQEETQYF.

The chain joins TRBV18 to TRBJ1-2; D is possibly TRBD1 (5 bases). Germline V gives CDR1 KGHSH, CDR2 LQKENI. V lost 6 bases, J lost 2 bases, and 13 bases lay in between. The CDR3 has 14 residues. The CDR3 loop is CASSQTVSNYGYTF. DNA for the CDR3: TGTGCCAGCTCGCAGACAGTTTCGAACTATGGCTACACCTTC.

The chain uses TRBV10-3 and TRBJ2-3, with D possibly TRBD2 on 7 matching bases. CDR1 and CDR2 from the germline V gene are ENHRY and SYGVKD. V lost 4 bases to trimming and J lost 5 bases, with 10 bases between them. The CDR3 spans 13 residues. As DNA, the CDR3 is TGTGCCATCAGTGTCGGGGGGCGAGATACGCAGTATTTT. Its translation is CAISVGGRDTQYF.

This chain's CDR3 is CASSPRGTGGNTEAFF. CDR3 coding DNA: TGTGCCAGCTCACCGAGAGGGACAGGGGGAAACACTGAAGCTTTCTTT. The chain employs TRBV18 and TRBJ1-1; 11 bases fit TRBD1. The germline V gene encodes CDR1 KGHSH and CDR2 LQKENI. V shed 3 bases, J shed 2 bases, and the junction held 5 bases outside the gene matches. This CDR3 region has 16 residues. The full variable domain, rest sourced from reference TRBV18 and TRBJ1-1, is NAGVMQNPRHLVRRRGQEARLRCSPMKGHSHVYWYRQLPEEGLKFMVYLQKENIIDESGMPKERFSAEFPKEGPSILRIQQVVRGDSAAYFCASSPRGTGGNTEAFFGQGTRLTVV.

The genes are TRBV6-5 and TRBJ1-2; D is unresolved. Germline-derived CDR1 and CDR2 are MNHEY and SVGAGI. V gave up 5 bases and J gave up 8 bases, with 9 bases separating them. CDR3 size: 11 residues. The CDR3 reads CASSPFDGYTF. DNA of the CDR3: TGTGCCAGCAGTCCTTTTGACGGCTACACCTTC.

V gene TRBV5-6 combines with J gene TRBJ2-1; 8 bases line up with TRBD2. This CDR3 comprises 15 residues. V trimming: 1 base; J trimming: 6 bases; junction bases outside the gene matches: 6. Germline V gene sequence: CDR1 SGHDT, CDR2 YYEEEE. This chain's CDR3 is CASSLSLAGRNEQFF. CDR3 DNA sequence: TGTGCCAGCAGCTTGTCGCTAGCGGGCCGCAATGAGCAGTTCTTC.

V is TRBV28 and J is TRBJ1-1; D ambiguous. The V end lost 6 bases, the J end lost 10 bases, and 15 bases lay between the germline ends. The CDR3 extends over 12 amino acids. Germline V gene data show CDR1 as MDHEN and CDR2 as SYDVKM. The CDR3 is CASSPALLGAFF. As DNA, the CDR3 is TGTGCCAGCAGCCCGGCGTTGTTGGGAGCTTTCTTT.

The chain employs TRBV7-9 and TRBJ1-5; 11 bases align to TRBD1. The CDR3 length is 13 residues. J was trimmed by 7 bases and V by 7 bases; bases with no gene match: 3. Germline V CDR1 and CDR2: SEHNR, FQNEAQ (reference sequence). The CDR3 sequence is CASTGQGGQPQHF. CDR3 nucleotide sequence: TGTGCCAGCACGGGACAGGGGGGACAGCCCCAGCATTTT.

The V call is TRBV6-5, the J call TRBJ2-7, with D possibly being TRBD1 (5 bases). The CDR3 loop spans 14 amino acids. The ends were cut back, 2 bases at V and 7 bases at J, with 15 bases in the middle. Germline assignment: CDR1 MNHEY and CDR2 SVGAGI. The CDR3 loop is CASSYGAGQLEQYF. In DNA, the CDR3 is TGTGCCAGCAGTTACGGGGCAGGGCAATTGGAGCAGTACTTC.